Here is one TCR beta chain with its context. The antigen remains unidentified. Produced via immunoSEQ multiplex PCR; TCRdb's table is partial and in-frame only. The sample consists of about 13,000 clones, 70% to 90% of them appearing once. The data are from a study of chemoradiotherapy in HPV16-positive cancers. Samples were taken several times over chemoradiotherapy. CDR1 and CDR2 from the germline V gene are MNHEY and SVGAGI. V was cut by 4 bases and J by 6 bases, with 16 bases left in between. The CDR3 loop spans 15 amino acids. Whole-study findings and limits: Better recurrence-free survival went with HPV-responsive T-cell expansion in HPV16-positive patients.

This chain uses TRBV6-5 with TRBJ1-5, with D possibly being TRBD1 (6 bases). The input for sequencing was blood, taken from a patient who underwent chemoradiotherapy. This clonotype was obtained from a human donor with HPV-associated anogenital cancer. CDR3 nucleotide sequence: TGTGCCAGCAGTTTCACTCCATTACAGGGTCAGCCCCAGCATTTT. This sequence encodes CASSFTPLQGQPQHF.